What follows is one TCR beta chain and its context. Its antigen has not been determined. Base-call qualities are not available, and no considerably larger clone is one nucleotide away. The instrument given in TCRdb is Illumina NovaSeq 6000. TCRalpha and TCRbeta cDNA libraries were built by 5'RACE with constant-segment primers, adding sample barcodes and unique molecular identifiers. Trizol reagent was used to extract RNA from every sample. Amplification of the libraries took two PCR steps, and the second step added a second sample barcode plus Illumina TruSeq adapters. Sequencing of libraries was performed on an Illumina NovaSeq with 2 x 150 bp paired-end reads. The authors' analysis ran thus. Demultiplexing of reads and collapsing into UMI-guided consensus sequences were performed with migec v1.2.7. Using mixcr v2.1.11, the UMI consensuses were aligned to TRA and TRB V and J templates and assembled into clonotypes. Expanded or contracted clonotypes were those called significant by both edgeR and NoisET, with noise models trained on biological replicates. For edgeR calls, the thresholds were a false discovery rate-adjusted p below 0.01 and a log2 fold-change of 1. As an exploratory analysis of dynamics, max-normalized trajectories of the 1000 most abundant clonotypes were examined with PCA combined with hierarchical clustering. Separately sequenced CD4+ and CD8+ repertoires were used to assign the CD4 or CD8 phenotype of responding clones. The public reads were reprocessed in TCRdb via fastp at Q25 and MiXCR, keeping in-frame beta chains. Each CDR3 protein appears once, grouped with its most common genes and DNA. The V and J calls shown here were made by TCRdb, not taken from the authors' results. This sample is represented by under 650,000 distinct CDR3 sequences; approximately 18% of them were singletons. Around 11% of the sample lies in the top ten.

PBMCs were isolated by Ficoll-Paque density gradient centrifugation. The data derive from a study of T-cell memory formation after mild COVID-19 (dated by TCRdb to the early 2020s). Some background on the complete study: Most TCR sequence clusters were specific to one of the two donors. In two donors, T-cell clones that expanded and contracted after mild COVID-19 were tracked by sequencing TCRalpha and TCRbeta repertoires over time. The cohort comprised two young, previously healthy adult volunteers, one female and one male.

Points the paper makes about the study in general: Only two mild cases were covered by the study, and larger cohorts that include severe cases with pre-infection samples were considered necessary. Some responding clones were detected in pre-infection memory, suggesting pre-existing cross-reactive memory T cells joined the SARS-CoV-2 response. Contracting CD4+ clones were located mainly in the CM and EM memory subsets, whereas CD8+ clones were found to be enriched in EMRA. Clones contracting from day 15 to 85 had balanced CD4/CD8 phenotypes, while a second wave expanding from day 15 to 37 was biased towards CD4+. Whether the second-wave clones peaking on day 37 were SARS-CoV-2 specific was not confirmed.

This clonotype originated in an adult woman who had mild COVID-19 (a few samples of this study predate the infection). The sample titles of this study are shuffled in the database, so cell type and time point are left out; the donor was told from shared clones. The sample was PBMCs or a T cell subset sorted from them (not recorded which).

CDR3 region: CSARDNRDSNYEQYF. The DNA reads as follows: TGCAGTGCTAGAGATAACCGGGACTCAAATTACGAGCAGTACTTC. The rearrangement joined TRBV20-1 to TRBJ2-7; TRBD2 is perhaps the D gene, given 6 matching bases. V was cut back by 0 bases and J by 4 bases, leaving a gap of 16 bases between them. The CDR3, from cysteine to phenylalanine, totals 15 residues. CDR3 DNA is the only sequence kept; it has 45 bases, read in frame from the first base. CDR1 and CDR2 are read off the germline V gene (reference sequence) as DFQATT and SNEGSKA.